What follows are 20 T cell receptor beta chains derived from one specimen sequenced in a study of cytomegalovirus exposure and HLA in healthy donors. Primers for the PCR totalled 60 Vbeta and 13 Jbeta. TCRdb's table, derived via immunoSEQ multiplex PCR, lists solely in-frame clones and lacks some. The table includes about 110,000 clones, 60% to 85% detected once. Sample: PBMCs. The receptors were gathered from a woman in her sixties or seventies in good health and CMV-seropositive.

This sequence joins TRBV27 and TRBJ2-1, with 11 positions matching TRBD1. Germline CDR1 MNHEY, CDR2 SMNVEV (reference sequence). V lost 5 bases and J lost 1; bases outside the gene matches: 13. The CDR3 sequence is 19 residues long. This CDR3 reads CASSKQSGTGGFSYNEQFF. Written as DNA, the CDR3 is TGTGCCAGCAGTAAACAATCCGGGACAGGGGGTTTTTCCTACAATGAGCAGTTCTTC.

The chain uses TRBV30 and TRBJ2-5; 13 bases align to TRBD2. There are 18 residues in the CDR3. V gave up 0 bases and J gave up 5 bases; unmatched junction bases: 12. The germline V gene encodes CDR1 GTSNPN and CDR2 SVGIG (reference sequence). The CDR3 DNA is TGTGCCTGGAGTGTATTAAGACTAGCGGGAGGAGGGAGGGAGACCCAGTACTTC. Its translation: CAWSVLRLAGGGRETQYF. The whole variable domain, filled in from reference TRBV30 and TRBJ2-5, reads SQTIHQWPATLVQPVGSPLSLECTVEGTSNPNLYWYRQAAGRGLQLLFYSVGIGQISSEVPQNLSASRPQDRQFILSSKKLLLSDSGFYLCAWSVLRLAGGGRETQYFGPGTRLLVL.

This chain links TRBV12-5 with TRBJ2-1, with D possibly being TRBD2 (6 bases). The V gene lost 0 bases and the J gene lost 0 bases, with 12 bases spanning the gap. Germline assignment: CDR1 LGHNT and CDR2 FRNRAP. The CDR3 length is 17 residues. As DNA, the CDR3 is TGTGCTAGTGGTTTGGTATCCGGGGGAGTCTCCTACAATGAGCAGTTCTTC. This encodes CASGLVSGGVSYNEQFF. Supplemented by reference TRBV12-5 and TRBJ2-1, the full variable domain reads DARVTQTPRHKVTEMGQEVTMRCQPILGHNTVFWYRQTMMQGLELLAYFRNRAPLDDSGMPKDRFSAEMPDATLATLKIQPSEPRDSAVYFCASGLVSGGVSYNEQFFGPGTRLTVL.

The CDR3 sequence is CASSFGTGDLKQYF. CDR3 coding DNA: TGTGCCAGCAGCTTTGGGACAGGGGACTTGAAGCAGTACTTC. This chain connects TRBV5-6 to TRBJ2-7; 10 positions match TRBD1. The germline gives CDR1 SGHDT, CDR2 YYEEEE. V trimming: 2 bases; J trimming: 8 bases; junction bases outside the gene matches: 7. The CDR3 is made up of 14 amino acids.

The chain links TRBV29-1 to TRBJ2-2; a possible D gene is TRBD2 (5 bases). CDR1 is SQVTM, CDR2 ANQGSEA, per germline. This CDR3 region has 14 residues. Trimming removed 3 bases from V and 3 bases from J, with 11 bases in between. This chain's CDR3 is CSVDIRGHTGELFF. The CDR3 DNA sequence: TGCAGCGTTGACATCCGGGGTCACACCGGGGAGCTGTTTTTT.

The chain has TRBV30 and TRBJ1-3; 7 bases are a match to TRBD1. Germline lookup yields CDR1 GTSNPN and CDR2 SVGIG (reference sequence). CDR3 length: 18 residues. The V segment lost 0 bases and the J segment 0 bases; nucleotides outside the gene matches: 11. The CDR3 DNA follows: TGTGCCTGGAGTGTACGAGTAGGGGGCACTAGCTCTGGAAACACCATATATTTT. Protein product: CAWSVRVGGTSSGNTIYF.

The chain recombines TRBV4-2 with TRBJ2-5; TRBD1 aligns across 7 bases. Germline V CDR1 and CDR2: LGHNA, YNFKEQ. With 4 bases clipped from V and 2 bases from J, the junction kept 7 bases outside the gene matches. The CDR3 spans 15 residues. In DNA, the CDR3 is TGTGCCAGCAGCCGGGGATTGGACAGGCAAGAGACCCAGTACTTC. Translated, it gives CASSRGLDRQETQYF.

This clone has a handful of counts. The chain is built from TRBV9 and TRBJ2-7, with TRBD1 matching over 7 bases. The V and J ends lost 4 bases and 3 bases, in that order; junction bases with no gene match: 7. Per germline, CDR1 SGDLS and CDR2 YYNGEE. The CDR3 length is 14 residues. The CDR3 protein is CASSLDRVGYEQYF. The CDR3 region has the DNA TGTGCCAGCAGCCTAGACAGGGTTGGCTACGAGCAGTACTTC.

The rearrangement joins TRBV28 to TRBJ1-3, with D unresolved. Looked up from germline, CDR1 is MDHEN and CDR2 is SYDVKM. This CDR3 spans 14 amino acids. Trimming cost V 6 bases and J 1 base, with 10 bases left between them. CDR3 bases: TGTGCCAGCAGATTCATCGGTTCTGGAAACACCATATATTTT. This sequence encodes CASRFIGSGNTIYF.

The table lists this clone with a count of one. This chain connects TRBV10-3 to TRBJ2-5; 10 bases fit TRBD2. Near its end, the DNA agrees better with TRBJ2-7, so the J call may be wrong. Germline values: CDR1 ENHRY, CDR2 SYGVKD. The CDR3 is 17 residues long. In nucleotides, the CDR3 is TGTGCCATCAGTGATCCCTATAGGACTAGCGGTCGGTACGAGCAGTACTTC. Translated: CAISDPYRTSGRYEQYF.

This chain joins TRBV5-1 and TRBJ2-1; 10 nucleotides line up with TRBD2. V lost 4 bases and J lost 9; bases outside the gene matches: 10. Germline V gene sequence: CDR1 SGHRS, CDR2 YFSETQ. This CDR3 spans 15 amino acids. The CDR3 reads CASSDPSGSEGEQFF. CDR3 in DNA: TGCGCCAGCAGCGACCCTAGCGGGAGTGAGGGTGAGCAGTTCTTC.

This clone has just one count. The chain couples TRBV6-5 to TRBJ1-2; TRBD1 aligns across 9 bases. The V gene end was trimmed by 8 bases and the J gene end by 2 bases; junction bases not matched to a gene: 9. Germline V CDR1 and CDR2: MNHEY, SVGAGI. This CDR3 is 15 amino acids long. CDR3 amino acids: CASEYRQGENYGYTF. Written as DNA, the CDR3 is TGTGCCAGCGAATATCGACAGGGGGAGAACTATGGCTACACCTTC.

This clone was recorded a few times. V usage is TRBV6-5 and J usage is TRBJ1-4; 7 bases fit TRBD1. The germline CDR1 and CDR2 sequences are MNHEY and SVGAGI. This CDR3 contains 14 residues. V trimming: 6 bases; J trimming: 2 bases; junction bases outside the gene matches: 3. Here the CDR3 DNA reads TGTGCCAGCAGACCAGGGGGGACTAATGAAAAACTGTTTTTT. Translation gives CASRPGGTNEKLFF.

This chain uses TRBV2 with TRBJ2-7; the D is unclear. Trimming removed 6 bases from V and 2 bases from J, with 17 bases in between. Germline V gives CDR1 SNHLY, CDR2 FYNNEI. This CDR3 has 15 amino acids. This CDR3 reads CASRLEAVTTYEQYF. Written as DNA, the CDR3 is TGTGCCAGCAGGCTAGAGGCGGTTACCACCTACGAGCAGTACTTC.

V usage is TRBV9 and J usage is TRBJ1-1, with no clear D. Trimming cost V 4 bases and J 5 bases, with 12 bases left between them. This CDR3 comprises 13 residues. Germline V gene sequence: CDR1 SGDLS, CDR2 YYNGEE. This CDR3 is CASSLKSGTEAFF. For the CDR3, the DNA is TGTGCCAGCAGCCTTAAGTCGGGTACTGAAGCTTTCTTT.

The rearrangement links TRBV29-1 to TRBJ1-1; D gene uncertain. V lost 4 bases and J lost 2, with 17 bases in between. The CDR3 is 15 amino acids. The germline CDR1 and CDR2 sequences are SQVTM and ANQGSEA. CDR3 coding DNA: TGCAGCGTTGTACATCGGGGAGAGGGAAACACTGAAGCTTTCTTT. Translating it yields CSVVHRGEGNTEAFF.

The chain links TRBV6-5 to TRBJ2-2; D unclear. Germline CDR1 reads MNHEY; CDR2 reads SVGAGI. The CDR3 has 13 amino acids. The V end lost 1 base, the J end lost 8 bases, and 8 bases lay between the germline ends. The CDR3 sequence is CASSYFSAGELFF. The CDR3 DNA reads TGTGCCAGCAGTTACTTCTCTGCGGGGGAGCTGTTTTTT.

The V call is TRBV5-5, the J call TRBJ2-1, with 8 bases aligning to TRBD1. This CDR3 has 15 amino acids. From germline, CDR1 is SGHKS and CDR2 YYEKEE (reference sequence). Germline trimming cut 0 bases from V and 2 bases from J; bases unmatched to any gene: 1. CDR3 amino acids: CASSLEDRAYNEQFF. In nucleotides, the CDR3 is TGTGCCAGCAGCTTGGAGGACAGGGCCTACAATGAGCAGTTCTTC.

The genes are TRBV5-1 and TRBJ2-4; TRBD1 matches 7 bases. The V and J ends lost 4 bases and 3 bases, in that order; junction bases with no gene match: 4. The CDR3 sequence is 14 residues long. In germline, CDR1 is SGHRS, CDR2 YFSETQ. CDR3 in DNA: TGCGCCAGCAGCCTCGGACAGGTCAAAAACATTCAGTACTTC. Translation gives CASSLGQVKNIQYF.

This clone was seen once. CDR3 in DNA: TGTGCCAGCACGGGTCAGCAAACCTACGAGCAGTACTTC. Translation gives CASTGQQTYEQYF. This chain uses TRBV28 with TRBJ2-7; no definite D call. The CDR3 has 13 amino acids. Germline V gives CDR1 MDHEN, CDR2 SYDVKM. V was pared by 7 bases and J by 2 bases, with 12 bases between.